Below, one TCR beta chain is given with its context. Looked up from germline, CDR1 is LGHDT and CDR2 is YNNKEL (reference sequence). There are 15 residues in the CDR3. V was clipped by 4 bases and J by 3 bases; unmatched bases: 3. Repertoires were generated with immunoSEQ multiplex PCR, while TCRdb's copy carries only in-frame clones and drops some. Seen here are 75,000 to 100,000 clones, just over 85% observed once, and the top ten hold about 6%. This sample stems from a study of T cell responses to AZD1222 COVID-19 vaccine. The sequencing used peripheral blood, collected on day 0 of AZD1222 vaccination. V is TRBV3-1 (or the pseudogene TRBV3-2) and J is TRBJ2-5; 12 nucleotides align to TRBD2. The clonotype was recovered from an adult in good health. CDR3 nucleotide sequence: TGTGCCAGCAGCCGACGACTAGCGGGGGAAGAGACCCAGTACTTC. Protein product: CASSRRLAGEETQYF.